The clone carrying this T cell receptor beta chain was picked up many times. MiXCR, run by TCRdb on the RT-PCR reads, gives a single entry per CDR3 protein. Among fewer than 600,000 distinct CDR3 sequences listed, around 7.7% were seen once. This sample is part of a study of response to subunit inactivated influenza vaccine. The sequence was collected from a man aged 50 to 69 who received an inactivated influenza vaccine. Source: PBMCs from blood, taken approximately 25 months after vaccination.

CDR3 in amino acids: CASNPGAIDTQYF. For the CDR3, the DNA is TGTGCCAGCAACCCGGGGGCCATAGATACGCAGTATTTT. This chain links TRBV5-6 with TRBJ2-3; tentatively, D is TRBD1 or TRBD2 (6 bases each). The V gene's germline CDR1 is SGHDT and CDR2 YYEEEE. V gave up 6 bases and J gave up 5 bases, with 13 bases separating them. The CDR3 consists of 13 residues.